This T cell receptor (beta chain) appears in the sequencing data of a study of blood T cell repertoires in COVID-19. Study in general: The study drew acute and convalescent COVID-19 samples from the United States, Italy and Spain.

This CDR3 has 14 amino acids. The germline CDR1 and CDR2 sequences are SSHAT and FNYEAQ (reference sequence). With 8 bases clipped from V and 5 bases from J, the junction kept 9 bases outside the gene matches. Assay used: immunoSEQ multiplex PCR; TCRdb lists only in-frame clones, some missing. The sample records 140,000 to 150,000 clones, approximately 85% being singletons. This sequence joins TRBV7-7 and TRBJ2-5; TRBD1 matches at 9 bases. This clonotype originated in a woman aged 55-70 years with COVID-19, enrolled during active disease. Material: peripheral blood. The CDR3, as DNA: TGTGCCAGCGGGTCCGGGACAGGGCCGGAGACCCAGTACTTC. This sequence encodes CASGSGTGPETQYF.